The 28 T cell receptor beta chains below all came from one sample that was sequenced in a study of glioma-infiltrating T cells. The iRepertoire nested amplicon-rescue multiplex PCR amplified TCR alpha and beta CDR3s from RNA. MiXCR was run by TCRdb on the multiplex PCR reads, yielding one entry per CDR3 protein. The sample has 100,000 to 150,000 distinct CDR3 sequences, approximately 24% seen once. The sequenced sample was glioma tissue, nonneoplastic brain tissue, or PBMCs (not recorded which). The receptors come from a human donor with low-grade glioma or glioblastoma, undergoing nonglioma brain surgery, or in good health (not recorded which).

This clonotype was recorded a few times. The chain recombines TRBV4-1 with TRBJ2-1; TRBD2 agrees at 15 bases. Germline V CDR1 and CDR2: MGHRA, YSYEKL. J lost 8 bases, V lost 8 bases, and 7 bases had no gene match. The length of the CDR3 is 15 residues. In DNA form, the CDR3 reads TGCGCCAGCGGCCTGGGACTAGCGGGGGGTGATGAGCAGTTCTTC. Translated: CASGLGLAGGDEQFF.

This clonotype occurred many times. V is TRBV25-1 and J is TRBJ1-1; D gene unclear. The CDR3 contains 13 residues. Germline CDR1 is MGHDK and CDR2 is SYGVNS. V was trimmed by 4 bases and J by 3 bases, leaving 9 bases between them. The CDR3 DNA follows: TGTGCCAGCAGTGCCGACGGTTACACTGAAGCTTTCTTT. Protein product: CASSADGYTEAFF.

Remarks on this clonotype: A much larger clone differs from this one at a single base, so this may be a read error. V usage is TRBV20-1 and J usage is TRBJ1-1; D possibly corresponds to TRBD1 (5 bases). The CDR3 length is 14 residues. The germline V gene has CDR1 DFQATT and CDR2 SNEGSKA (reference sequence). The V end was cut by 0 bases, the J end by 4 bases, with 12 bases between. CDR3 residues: CSAREAGLGTEAFF. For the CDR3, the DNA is TGCAGTGCTAGAGAGGCAGGGCTAGGCACTGAAGCTTTCTTT.

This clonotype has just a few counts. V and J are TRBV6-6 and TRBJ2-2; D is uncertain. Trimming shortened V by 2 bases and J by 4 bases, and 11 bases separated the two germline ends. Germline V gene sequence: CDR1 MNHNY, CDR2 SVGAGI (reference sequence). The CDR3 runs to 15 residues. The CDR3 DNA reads TGTGCCAGCAGTTACGTCGGTTTTGGCACCGGGGAGCTGTTTTTT. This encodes CASSYVGFGTGELFF.

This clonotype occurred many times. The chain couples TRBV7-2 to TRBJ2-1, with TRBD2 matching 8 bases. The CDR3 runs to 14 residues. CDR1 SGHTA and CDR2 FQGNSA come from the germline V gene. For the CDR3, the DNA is TGTGCTTGCGCCCGAGGGACTAGTTATAATGAGCAGTTCTTC. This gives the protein CACARGTSYNEQFF. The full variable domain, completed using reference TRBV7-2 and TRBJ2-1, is GAGVSQSPSNKVTEKGKDVELRCDPISGHTALYWYRQSLGQGLEFLIYFQGNSAPDKSGLPSDRFSAERTGGSVSTLTIQRTQQEDSAVYLCACARGTSYNEQFFGPGTRLTVL.

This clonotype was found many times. For the CDR3, the DNA is TGTGCCAGCAGCATCCCGACAGGGAGGGTTCAGTTCTTC. Residues: CASSIPTGRVQFF. The J gene is TRBJ2-1, the V gene TRBV7-2; perhaps D is TRBD1 or TRBD2 (7 bases each). V dropped 5 bases and J dropped 13 bases, with 18 bases sitting between them. The CDR3 is made up of 13 amino acids. Germline lookup yields CDR1 SGHTA and CDR2 FQGNSA.

CDR3 sequence (DNA): TGTGCCACCAGTGATTTGGACTCAGATAACTATGGCTACACCTTC. Translated: CATSDLDSDNYGYTF. The rearrangement joins TRBV24-1 to TRBJ1-2, with D unresolved. CDR1 and CDR2 (germline): KGHDR, SFDVKD. Trimming pared 0 bases from V and 1 base from J, leaving 8 bases between. CDR3 length: 15 amino acids.

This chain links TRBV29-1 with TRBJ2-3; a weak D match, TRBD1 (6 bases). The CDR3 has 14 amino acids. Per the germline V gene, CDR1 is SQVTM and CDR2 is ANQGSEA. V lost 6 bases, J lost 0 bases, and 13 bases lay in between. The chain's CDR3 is CSVDDRRSTDTQYF. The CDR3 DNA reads TGCAGCGTCGACGACAGGAGGAGCACAGATACGCAGTATTTT.

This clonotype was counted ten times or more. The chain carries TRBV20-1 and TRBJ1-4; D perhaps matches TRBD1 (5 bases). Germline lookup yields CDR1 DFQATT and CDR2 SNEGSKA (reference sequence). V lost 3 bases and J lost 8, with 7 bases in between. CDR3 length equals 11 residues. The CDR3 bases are TGCAGTGCTAGTAGGGGAGAAAAACTGTTTTTT. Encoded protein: CSASRGEKLFF.

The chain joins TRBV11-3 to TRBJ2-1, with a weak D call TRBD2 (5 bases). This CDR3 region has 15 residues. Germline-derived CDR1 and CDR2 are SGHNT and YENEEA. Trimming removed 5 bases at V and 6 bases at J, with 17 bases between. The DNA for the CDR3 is TGTGCCAGCAGCGCTCCGGCGGCGGGCATCAATGAGCAGTTCTTC. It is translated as CASSAPAAGINEQFF.

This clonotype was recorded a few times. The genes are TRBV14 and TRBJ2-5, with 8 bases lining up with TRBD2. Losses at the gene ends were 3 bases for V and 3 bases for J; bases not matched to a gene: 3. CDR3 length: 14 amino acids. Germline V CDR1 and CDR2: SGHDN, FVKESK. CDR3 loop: CASSQSGGEETQYF. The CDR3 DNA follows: TGTGCCAGCAGCCAGTCCGGGGGGGAAGAGACCCAGTACTTC.

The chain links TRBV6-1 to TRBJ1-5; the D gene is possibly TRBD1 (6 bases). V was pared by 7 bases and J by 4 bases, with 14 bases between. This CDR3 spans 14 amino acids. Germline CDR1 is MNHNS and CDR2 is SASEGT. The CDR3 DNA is TGTGCCAGCATTACAGGGTACTCTAATCAGCCCCAGCATTTT. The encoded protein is CASITGYSNQPQHF.

In DNA, the CDR3 is TGTGCCAGCAGTGAGGGGCCCCAAGAGACCCAGTACTTC. It is translated as CASSEGPQETQYF. This chain joins TRBV6-4 and TRBJ2-5; possibly TRBD1 for D (5 bases). Germline loops: CDR1 MRHNA, CDR2 SNTAGT. The length of the CDR3 is 13 residues. Trimming removed 3 bases at V and 1 base at J, with 6 bases between.

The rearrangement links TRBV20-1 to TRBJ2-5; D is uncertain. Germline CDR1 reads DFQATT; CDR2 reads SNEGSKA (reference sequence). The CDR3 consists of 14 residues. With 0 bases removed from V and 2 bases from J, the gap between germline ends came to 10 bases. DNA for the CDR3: TGCAGTGCTAGAGATGGGTCACAGCAAGAGACCCAGTACTTC. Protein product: CSARDGSQQETQYF.

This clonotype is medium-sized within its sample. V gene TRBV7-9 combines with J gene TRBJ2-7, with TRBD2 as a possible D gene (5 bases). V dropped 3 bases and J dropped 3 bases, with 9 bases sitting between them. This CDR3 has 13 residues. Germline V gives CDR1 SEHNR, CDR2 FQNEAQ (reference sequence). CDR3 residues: CASSFDGVYEQYV. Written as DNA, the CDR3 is TGTGCCAGCAGCTTTGACGGGGTCTACGAGCAGTACGTC.

The CDR3 sequence: CASRSGGIADTQYF. The CDR3 DNA is TGTGCCAGCAGATCCGGGGGGATCGCAGATACGCAGTATTTT. V usage is TRBV6-5 and J usage is TRBJ2-3; 7 bases are shared with TRBD2. The ends lost 6 bases at V and 4 bases at J; junction bases unmatched: 7. Germline V gives CDR1 MNHEY, CDR2 SVGAGI. This CDR3 is built from 14 residues.

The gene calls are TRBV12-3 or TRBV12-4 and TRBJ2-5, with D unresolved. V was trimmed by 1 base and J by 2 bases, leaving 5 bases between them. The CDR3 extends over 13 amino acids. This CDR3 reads CASSLVRQETQYF. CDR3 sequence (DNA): TGTGCCAGCAGTTTAGTCCGGCAAGAGACCCAGTACTTC.

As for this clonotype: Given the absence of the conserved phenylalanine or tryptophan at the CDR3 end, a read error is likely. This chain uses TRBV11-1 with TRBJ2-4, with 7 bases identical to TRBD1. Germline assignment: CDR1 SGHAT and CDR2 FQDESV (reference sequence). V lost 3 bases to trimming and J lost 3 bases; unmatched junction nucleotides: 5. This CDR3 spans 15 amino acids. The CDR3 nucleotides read TGTGCCAGCAGCTTCATAACAGGGGTCAAAAACATTCAGTACCTC. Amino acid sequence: CASSFITGVKNIQYL.

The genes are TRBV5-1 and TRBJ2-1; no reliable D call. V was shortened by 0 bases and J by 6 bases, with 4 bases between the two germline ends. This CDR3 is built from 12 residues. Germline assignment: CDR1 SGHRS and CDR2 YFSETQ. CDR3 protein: CASSLGSNEQFF. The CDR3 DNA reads TGCGCCAGCAGCTTGGGCTCCAATGAGCAGTTCTTC.

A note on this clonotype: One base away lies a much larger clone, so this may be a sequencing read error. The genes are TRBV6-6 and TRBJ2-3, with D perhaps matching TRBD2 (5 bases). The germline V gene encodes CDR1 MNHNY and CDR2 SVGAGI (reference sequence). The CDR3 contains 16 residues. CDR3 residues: CVSSYSWTRPTDTQYF. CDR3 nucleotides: TGTGTCAGCAGTTACTCTTGGACTCGCCCAACAGATACGCAGTATTTT.

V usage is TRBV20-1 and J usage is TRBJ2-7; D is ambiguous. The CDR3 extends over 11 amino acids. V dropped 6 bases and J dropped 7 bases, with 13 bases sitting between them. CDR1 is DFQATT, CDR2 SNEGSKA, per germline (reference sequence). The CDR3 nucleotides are TGCAGTGCCCGAAAAGATAATGAGCAGTACGTC. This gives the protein CSARKDNEQYV.

The CDR3 sequence: CATYESEAFF. The DNA for the CDR3 is TGTGCCACCTATGAATCTGAAGCTTTCTTT. The chain combines TRBV6-1 with TRBJ1-1, with no clear D. Germline V gene sequence: CDR1 MNHNS, CDR2 SASEGT. The CDR3 has 10 amino acids. Trimming removed 10 bases at V and 6 bases at J, with 9 bases between.

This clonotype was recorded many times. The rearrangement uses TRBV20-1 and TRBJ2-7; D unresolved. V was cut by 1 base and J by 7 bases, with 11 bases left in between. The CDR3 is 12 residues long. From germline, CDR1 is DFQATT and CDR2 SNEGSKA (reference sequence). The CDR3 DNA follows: TGCAGTGCTAGAGGGGCTTCTTGGGAGCAGTACGTC. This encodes CSARGASWEQYV.

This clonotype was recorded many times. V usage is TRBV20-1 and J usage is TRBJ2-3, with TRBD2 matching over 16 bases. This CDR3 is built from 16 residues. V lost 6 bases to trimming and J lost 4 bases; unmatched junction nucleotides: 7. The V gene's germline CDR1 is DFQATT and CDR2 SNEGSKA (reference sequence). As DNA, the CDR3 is TGCAGTGCAGATAAGGGACTAGCGGGGGGGCCAGATACGCAGTATTTT. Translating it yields CSADKGLAGGPDTQYF.

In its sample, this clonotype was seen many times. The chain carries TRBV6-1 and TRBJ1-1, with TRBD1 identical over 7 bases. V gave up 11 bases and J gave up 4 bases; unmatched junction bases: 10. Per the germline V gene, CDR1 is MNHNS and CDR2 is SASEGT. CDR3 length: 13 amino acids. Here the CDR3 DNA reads TGTGCCGGACCGAGGGGGCAATTCACTGAAGCTTTCTTT. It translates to CAGPRGQFTEAFF.

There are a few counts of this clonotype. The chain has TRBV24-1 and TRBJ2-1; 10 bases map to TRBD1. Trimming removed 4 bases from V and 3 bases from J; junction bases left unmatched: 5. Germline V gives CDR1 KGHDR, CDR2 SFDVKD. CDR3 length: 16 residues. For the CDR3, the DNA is TGTGCCACCAGTGACCTTGGACAGGGGGTCTACAATGAGCAGTTCTTC. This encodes CATSDLGQGVYNEQFF.

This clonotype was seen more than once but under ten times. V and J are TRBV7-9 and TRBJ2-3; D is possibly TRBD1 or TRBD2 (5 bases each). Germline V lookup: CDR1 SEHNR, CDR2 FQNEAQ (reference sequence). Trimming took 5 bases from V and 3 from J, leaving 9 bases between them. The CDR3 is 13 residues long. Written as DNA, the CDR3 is TGTGCCAGCAGCCCTTGGGGGACAGATACGCAGTATTTT. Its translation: CASSPWGTDTQYF.

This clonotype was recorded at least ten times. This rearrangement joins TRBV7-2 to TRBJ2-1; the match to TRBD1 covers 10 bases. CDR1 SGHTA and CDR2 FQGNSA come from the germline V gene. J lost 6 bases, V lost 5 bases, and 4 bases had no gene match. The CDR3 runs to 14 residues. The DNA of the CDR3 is TGTGCCAGCAGCCGGGACAGGGGCGGCAATGAGCAGTTCTTC. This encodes CASSRDRGGNEQFF.